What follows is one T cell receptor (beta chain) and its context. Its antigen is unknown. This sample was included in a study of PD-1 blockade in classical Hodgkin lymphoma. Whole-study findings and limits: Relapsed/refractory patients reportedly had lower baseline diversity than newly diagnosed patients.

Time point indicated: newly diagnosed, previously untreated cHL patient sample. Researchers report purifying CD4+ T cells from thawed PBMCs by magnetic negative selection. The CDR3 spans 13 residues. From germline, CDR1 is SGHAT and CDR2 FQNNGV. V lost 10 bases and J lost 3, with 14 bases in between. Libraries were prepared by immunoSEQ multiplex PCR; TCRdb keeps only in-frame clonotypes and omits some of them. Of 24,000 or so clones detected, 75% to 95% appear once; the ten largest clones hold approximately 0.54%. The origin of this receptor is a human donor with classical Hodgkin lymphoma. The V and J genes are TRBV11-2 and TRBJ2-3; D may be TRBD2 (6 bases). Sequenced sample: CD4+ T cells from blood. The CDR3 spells CATSVAGTDTQYF. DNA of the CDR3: TGTGCCACCTCAGTCGCGGGGACAGATACGCAGTATTTT.